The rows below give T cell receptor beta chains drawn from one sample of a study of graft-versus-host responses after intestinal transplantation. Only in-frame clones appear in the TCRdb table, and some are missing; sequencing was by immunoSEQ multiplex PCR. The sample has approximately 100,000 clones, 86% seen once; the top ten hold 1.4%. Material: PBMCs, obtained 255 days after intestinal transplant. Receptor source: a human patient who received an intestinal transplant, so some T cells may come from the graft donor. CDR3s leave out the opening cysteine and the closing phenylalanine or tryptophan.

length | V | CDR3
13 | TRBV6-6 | ASSPTGERTDTQY
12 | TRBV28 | ASSSSDSGNTIY
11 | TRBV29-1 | SGAGLWKETQY
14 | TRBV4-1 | ASSQEGGLAGNEQF
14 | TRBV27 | ASSLMGVRSYNEQF
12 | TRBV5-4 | ASSQGLAEETQY
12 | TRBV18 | ASSPGQGSYEQY
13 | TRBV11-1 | ASSLRTTFYNEQF
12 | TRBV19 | ASSSEQGTGELF
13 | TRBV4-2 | ASSQEALATGELF
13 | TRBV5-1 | ASSLKNPGTGELF
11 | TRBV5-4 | ASSLAGNTEAF
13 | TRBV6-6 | ASSYSAAAYNEQF
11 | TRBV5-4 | ASSQRDGEKLF
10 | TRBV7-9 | ASSSDTGGYT
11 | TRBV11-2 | ASSGENTGELF
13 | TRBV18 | ASSPGAGTNTEAF
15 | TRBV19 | ASSPRRAGERYNEQF
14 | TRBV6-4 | ASSDKGLSSYNEQF
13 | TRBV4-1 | ASSQVGGRGYGYT
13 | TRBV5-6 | ASSTGGFISYEQY
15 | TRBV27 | ASSIGLAGGRPYEQY
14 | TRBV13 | ASSPTSGGASNEQF
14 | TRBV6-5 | ASSYSPPGNTGELF
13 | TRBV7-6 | ASSSGATSSYEQY
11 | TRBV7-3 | ASSLAEGDTQY
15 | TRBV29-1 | SVAILDRGANTGELF
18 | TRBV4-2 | ASSQDPTPIWGGRVETQY
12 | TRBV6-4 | ASSDSIVGETQY
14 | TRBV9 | ASSVTPDRENEKLF
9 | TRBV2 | ASSIDYEQY
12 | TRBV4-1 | ASSRLDKNTEAF
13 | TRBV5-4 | ASSPQGASGNTIY
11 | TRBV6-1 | ASSTGDAYGYT
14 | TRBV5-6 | ASSFAASGGQETQY
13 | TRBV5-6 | ASSLRAGRRTEAF
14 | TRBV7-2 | ASSRLGSARNYGYT
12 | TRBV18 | ASSPQGESAEQY
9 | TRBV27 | ASISRGEAF
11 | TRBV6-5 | ASSYTGAGELF
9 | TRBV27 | ASSLGETQY
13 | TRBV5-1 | ASGNRRTGSAEAF
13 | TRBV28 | ASGVAGAGSGEQY
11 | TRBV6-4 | ASSEEENQPQH
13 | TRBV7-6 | ASSLLGGGTDTQY
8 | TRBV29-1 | SVVGTEAF
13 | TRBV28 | ASSLSWAEQETQY
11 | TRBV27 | ASSFGNGYGYT